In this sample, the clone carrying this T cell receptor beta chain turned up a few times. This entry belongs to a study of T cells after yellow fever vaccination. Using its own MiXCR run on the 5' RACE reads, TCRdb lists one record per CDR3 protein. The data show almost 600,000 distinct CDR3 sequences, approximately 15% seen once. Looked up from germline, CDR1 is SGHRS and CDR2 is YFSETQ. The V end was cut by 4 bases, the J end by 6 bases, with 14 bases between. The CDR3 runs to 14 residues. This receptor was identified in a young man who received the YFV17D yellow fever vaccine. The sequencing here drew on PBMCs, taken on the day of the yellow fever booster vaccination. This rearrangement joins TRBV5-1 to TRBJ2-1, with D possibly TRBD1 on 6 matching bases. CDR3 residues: CASSVGTSVNEQFF. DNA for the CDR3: TGCGCCAGCAGCGTGGGGACATCCGTCAATGAGCAGTTCTTC.